These 3 T cell receptor beta chains were all obtained from the same sample, sequenced in a study of blood T cell repertoires in COVID-19. The assay was immunoSEQ multiplex PCR, and TCRdb's table has in-frame clones only and misses some. The table shows approximately 150,000 clones, with 65% to 85% occurring only once. Input material: peripheral blood. The receptors stem from a man aged 55 to 70 with active or convalescent COVID-19.

The rearrangement joins TRBV5-1 to TRBJ2-1, with 10 bases matching TRBD2. Germline loops: CDR1 SGHRS, CDR2 YFSETQ. V was clipped by 0 bases and J by 9 bases; unmatched bases: 9. There are 16 residues in the CDR3. The CDR3 spells CASSLAAGGLSSEQFF. The CDR3, as DNA: TGCGCCAGCAGCTTGGCAGCGGGGGGGCTGTCTAGTGAGCAGTTCTTC.

V and J are TRBV7-2 and TRBJ2-4, with D possibly matching TRBD1 (6 bases). V lost 3 bases and J lost 6, with 15 bases in between. Germline V lookup: CDR1 SGHTA, CDR2 FQGNSA. CDR3 length: 15 amino acids. The CDR3 reads CASSFQELGGNIQYF. Here the CDR3 DNA reads TGTGCCAGCAGCTTTCAGGAGCTAGGGGGAAACATTCAGTACTTC.

The chain recombines TRBV5-5 with TRBJ1-3, with D possibly TRBD1 on 5 matching bases. Germline values: CDR1 SGHKS, CDR2 YYEKEE (reference sequence). Trimming shortened V by 4 bases and J by 0 bases, and 20 bases separated the two germline ends. This CDR3 has 18 residues. The chain's CDR3 is CASSPVTRGVDSGNTIYF. The CDR3 DNA reads as TGTGCCAGCAGCCCGGTGACTCGGGGGGTCGACTCTGGAAACACCATATATTTT.